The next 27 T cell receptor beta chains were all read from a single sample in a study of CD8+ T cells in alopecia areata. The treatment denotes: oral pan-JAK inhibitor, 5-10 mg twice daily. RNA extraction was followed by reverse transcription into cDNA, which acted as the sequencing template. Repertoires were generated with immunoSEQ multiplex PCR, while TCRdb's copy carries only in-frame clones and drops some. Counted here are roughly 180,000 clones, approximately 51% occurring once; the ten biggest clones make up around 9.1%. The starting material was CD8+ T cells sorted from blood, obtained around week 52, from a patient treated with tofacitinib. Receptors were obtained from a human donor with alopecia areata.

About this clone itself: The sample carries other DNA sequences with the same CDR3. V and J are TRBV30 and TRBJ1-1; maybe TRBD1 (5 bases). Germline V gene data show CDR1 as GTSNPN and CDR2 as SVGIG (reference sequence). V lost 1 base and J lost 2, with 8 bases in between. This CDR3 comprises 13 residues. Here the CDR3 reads CAWSGDLNTEAFF. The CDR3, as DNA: TGTGCCTGGAGTGGGGACCTAAACACTGAAGCTTTCTTT.

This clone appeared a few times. CDR3 sequence: CSVPLAPRNIQYF. The DNA of the CDR3 is TGCAGCGTTCCTTTAGCTCCTCGGAACATTCAGTACTTC. The V and J genes are TRBV29-1 and TRBJ2-4; D not certain. Germline assignment: CDR1 SQVTM and CDR2 ANQGSEA. V lost 5 bases and J lost 7, with 15 bases in between. This CDR3 is built from 13 residues. Looking up the rest from reference TRBV29-1 and TRBJ2-4 gives the full variable domain: SAVISQKPSRDICQRGTSLTIQCQVDSQVTMMFWYRQQPGQSLTLIATANQGSEATYESGFVIDKFPISRPNLTFSTLTVSNMSPEDSSIYLCSVPLAPRNIQYFGAGTRLSVL.

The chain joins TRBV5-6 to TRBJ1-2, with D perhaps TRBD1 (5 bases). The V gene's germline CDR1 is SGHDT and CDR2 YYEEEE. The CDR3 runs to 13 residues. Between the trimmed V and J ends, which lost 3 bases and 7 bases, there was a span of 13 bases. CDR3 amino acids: CASSSRGDVGYTF. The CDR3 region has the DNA TGTGCCAGCAGCTCACGAGGGGACGTTGGCTACACCTTC.

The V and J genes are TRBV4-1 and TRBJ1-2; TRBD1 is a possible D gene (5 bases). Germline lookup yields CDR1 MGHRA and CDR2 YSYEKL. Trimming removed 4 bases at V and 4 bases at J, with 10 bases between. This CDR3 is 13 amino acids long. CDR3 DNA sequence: TGCGCCAGCAGCCCTCTGGGGGTCTATGGCTACACCTTC. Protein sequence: CASSPLGVYGYTF.

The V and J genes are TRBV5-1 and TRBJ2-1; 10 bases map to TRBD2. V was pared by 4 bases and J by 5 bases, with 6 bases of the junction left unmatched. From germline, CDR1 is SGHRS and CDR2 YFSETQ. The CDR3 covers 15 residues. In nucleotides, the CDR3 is TGCGCCAGCAGCCCCTCGGGACTAGCGAACAATGAGCAGTTCTTC. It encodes CASSPSGLANNEQFF.

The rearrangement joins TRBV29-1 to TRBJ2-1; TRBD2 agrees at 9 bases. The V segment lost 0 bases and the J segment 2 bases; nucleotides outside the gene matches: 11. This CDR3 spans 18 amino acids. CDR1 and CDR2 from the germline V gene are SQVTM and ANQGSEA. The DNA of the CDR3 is TGCAGCGTTGAAGATCCCGACGGGGAGCGGGGGGCCTACAATGAGCAGTTCTTC. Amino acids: CSVEDPDGERGAYNEQFF.

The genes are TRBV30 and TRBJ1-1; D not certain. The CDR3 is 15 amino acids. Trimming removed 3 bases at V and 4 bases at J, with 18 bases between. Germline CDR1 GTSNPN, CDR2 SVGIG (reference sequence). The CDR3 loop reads CAWRIVTAGLTEAFF. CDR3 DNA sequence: TGTGCCTGGAGAATCGTAACCGCAGGTCTCACTGAAGCTTTCTTT.

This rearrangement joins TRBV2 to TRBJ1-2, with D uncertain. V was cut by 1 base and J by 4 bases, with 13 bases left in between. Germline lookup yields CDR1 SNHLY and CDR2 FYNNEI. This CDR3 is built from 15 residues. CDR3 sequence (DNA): TGTGCCAGCAGTGAAGGGACCGAGACCTTCTATGGCTACACCTTC. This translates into CASSEGTETFYGYTF.

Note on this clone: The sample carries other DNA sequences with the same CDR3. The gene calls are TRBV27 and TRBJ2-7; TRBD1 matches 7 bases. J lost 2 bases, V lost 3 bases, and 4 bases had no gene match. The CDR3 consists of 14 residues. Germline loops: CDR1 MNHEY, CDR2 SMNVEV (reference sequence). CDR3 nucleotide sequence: TGTGCCAGCAGTTTGAGTCAGGGGGCCTACGAGCAGTACTTC. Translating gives CASSLSQGAYEQYF.

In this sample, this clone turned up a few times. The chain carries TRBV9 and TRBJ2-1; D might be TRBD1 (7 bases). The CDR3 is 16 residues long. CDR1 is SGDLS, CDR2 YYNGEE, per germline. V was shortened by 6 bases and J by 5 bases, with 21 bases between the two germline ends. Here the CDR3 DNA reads TGTGCCAGCACCTCGGGCTTCAGGGGGGCTCACAATGAGCAGTTCTTC. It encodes CASTSGFRGAHNEQFF.

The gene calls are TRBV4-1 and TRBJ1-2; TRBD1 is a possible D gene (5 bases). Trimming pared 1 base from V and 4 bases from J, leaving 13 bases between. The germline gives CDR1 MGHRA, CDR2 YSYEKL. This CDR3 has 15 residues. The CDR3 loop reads CASSQASGSGYGYTF. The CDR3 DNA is TGCGCCAGCAGCCAAGCCTCAGGGAGTGGCTATGGCTACACCTTC.

The CDR3 DNA is TGTGCCACAGCCGGGACAGGGATCTCCTACGAGCAGTACTTC. It is translated as CATAGTGISYEQYF. This chain links TRBV30 with TRBJ2-7, with TRBD1 matching 9 bases. The V and J ends lost 8 bases and 0 bases, in that order; junction bases with no gene match: 8. The germline V gene has CDR1 GTSNPN and CDR2 SVGIG (reference sequence). The CDR3 runs 14 residues.

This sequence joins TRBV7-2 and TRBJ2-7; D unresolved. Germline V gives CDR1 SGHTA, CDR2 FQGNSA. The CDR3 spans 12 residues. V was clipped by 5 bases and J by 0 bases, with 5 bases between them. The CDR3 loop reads CASSEPSYEQYF. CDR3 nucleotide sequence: TGTGCCAGCAGCGAGCCCTCCTACGAGCAGTACTTC.

The CDR3 region is CASSVEGAPGPDEKLFF. In nucleotides, the CDR3 is TGTGCCAGCAGCGTAGAAGGGGCCCCAGGCCCGGATGAAAAACTGTTTTTT. The chain recombines TRBV9 with TRBJ1-4; a possible D gene is TRBD1 (5 bases). CDR3 length: 17 amino acids. Germline V gene data show CDR1 as SGDLS and CDR2 as YYNGEE. Between the trimmed V and J ends, which lost 0 bases and 6 bases, there was a span of 18 bases.

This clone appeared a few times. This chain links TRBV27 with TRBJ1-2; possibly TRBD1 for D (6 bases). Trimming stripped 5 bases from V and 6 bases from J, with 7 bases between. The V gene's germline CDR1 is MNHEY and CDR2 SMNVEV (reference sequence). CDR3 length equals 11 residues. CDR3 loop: CASSKGDGYTF. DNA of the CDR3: TGTGCCAGCAGTAAGGGGGATGGCTACACCTTC.

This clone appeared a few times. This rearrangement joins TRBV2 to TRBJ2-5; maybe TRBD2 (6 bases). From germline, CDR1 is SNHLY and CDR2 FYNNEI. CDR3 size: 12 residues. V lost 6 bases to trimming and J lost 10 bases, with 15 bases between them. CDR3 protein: CASRVFEEGQYF. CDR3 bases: TGTGCCAGCAGGGTCTTCGAGGAGGGCCAGTACTTC.

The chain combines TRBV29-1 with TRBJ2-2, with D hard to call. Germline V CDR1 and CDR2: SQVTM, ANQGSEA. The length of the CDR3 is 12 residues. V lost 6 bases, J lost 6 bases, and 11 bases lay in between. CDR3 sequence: CSVDRPPGELFF. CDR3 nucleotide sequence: TGCAGCGTCGATCGGCCCCCCGGGGAGCTGTTTTTT.

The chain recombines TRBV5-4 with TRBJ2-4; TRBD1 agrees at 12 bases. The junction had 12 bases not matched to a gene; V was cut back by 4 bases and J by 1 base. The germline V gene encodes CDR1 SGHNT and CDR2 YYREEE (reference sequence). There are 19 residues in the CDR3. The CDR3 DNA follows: TGTGCCAGCAGCACGCCGGGACAGGGGGCCCTAGGGGCCAAAAACATTCAGTACTTC. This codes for CASSTPGQGALGAKNIQYF.

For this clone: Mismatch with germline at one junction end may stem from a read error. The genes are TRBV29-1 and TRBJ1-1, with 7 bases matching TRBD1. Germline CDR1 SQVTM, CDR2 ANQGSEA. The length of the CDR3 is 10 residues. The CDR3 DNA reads TGCAGCGTTGAAGACGGGACAGCCTCCTTT. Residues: CSVEDGTASF.

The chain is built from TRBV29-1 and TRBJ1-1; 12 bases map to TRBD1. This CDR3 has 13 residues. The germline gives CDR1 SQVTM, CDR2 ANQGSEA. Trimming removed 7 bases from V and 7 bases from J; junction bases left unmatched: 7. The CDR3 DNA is TGCAGCGCCTGGGACAGGGGGCGTGGTGAAGCTTTCTTT. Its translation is CSAWDRGRGEAFF.

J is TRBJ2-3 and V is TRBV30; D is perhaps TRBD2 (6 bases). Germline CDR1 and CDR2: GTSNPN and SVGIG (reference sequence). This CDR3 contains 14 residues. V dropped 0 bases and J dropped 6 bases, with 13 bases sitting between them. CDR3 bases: TGTGCCTGGAGTGTACTAACTAGCTCGGATACGCAGTATTTT. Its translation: CAWSVLTSSDTQYF.

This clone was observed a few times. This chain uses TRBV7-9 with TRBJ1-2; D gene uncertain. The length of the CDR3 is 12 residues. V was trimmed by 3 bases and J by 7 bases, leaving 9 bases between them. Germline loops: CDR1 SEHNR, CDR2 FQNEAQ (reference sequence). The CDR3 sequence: CASSFPQSGYTF. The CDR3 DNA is TGTGCCAGCAGCTTCCCCCAAAGTGGCTACACCTTC.

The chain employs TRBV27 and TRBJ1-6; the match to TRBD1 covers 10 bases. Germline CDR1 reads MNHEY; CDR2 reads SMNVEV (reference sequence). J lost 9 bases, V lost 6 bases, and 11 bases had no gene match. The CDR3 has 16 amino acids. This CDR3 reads CASSGQMGQGSSPLHF. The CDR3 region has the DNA TGTGCCAGCAGCGGGCAGATGGGACAGGGGTCTTCACCCCTCCACTTT.

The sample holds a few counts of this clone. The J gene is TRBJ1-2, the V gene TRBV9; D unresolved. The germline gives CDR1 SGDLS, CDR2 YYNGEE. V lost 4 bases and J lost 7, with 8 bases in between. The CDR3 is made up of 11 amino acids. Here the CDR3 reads CASSTPGGYTF. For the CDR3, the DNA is TGTGCCAGCAGCACGCCCGGTGGCTACACCTTC.

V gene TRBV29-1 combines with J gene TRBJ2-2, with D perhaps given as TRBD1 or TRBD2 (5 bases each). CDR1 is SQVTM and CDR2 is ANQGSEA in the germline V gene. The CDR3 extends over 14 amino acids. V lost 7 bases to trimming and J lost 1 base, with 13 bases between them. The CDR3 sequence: CSALLGRNTGELFF. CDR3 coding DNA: TGCAGCGCACTCCTGGGACGGAACACCGGGGAGCTGTTTTTT.

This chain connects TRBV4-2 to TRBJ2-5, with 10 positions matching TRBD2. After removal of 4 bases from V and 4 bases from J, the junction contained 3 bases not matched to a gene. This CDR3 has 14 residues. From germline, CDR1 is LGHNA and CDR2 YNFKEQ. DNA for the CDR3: TGTGCCAGCAGCCCAGCGGGGGGGCTAGAGACCCAGTACTTC. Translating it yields CASSPAGGLETQYF.

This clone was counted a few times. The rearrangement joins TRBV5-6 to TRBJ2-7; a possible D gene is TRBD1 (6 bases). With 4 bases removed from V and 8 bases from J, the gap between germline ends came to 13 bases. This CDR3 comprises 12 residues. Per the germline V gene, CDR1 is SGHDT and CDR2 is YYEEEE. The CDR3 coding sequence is TGTGCCAGCAGCCGACAGGTCGACAAGCAGTACTTC. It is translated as CASSRQVDKQYF.